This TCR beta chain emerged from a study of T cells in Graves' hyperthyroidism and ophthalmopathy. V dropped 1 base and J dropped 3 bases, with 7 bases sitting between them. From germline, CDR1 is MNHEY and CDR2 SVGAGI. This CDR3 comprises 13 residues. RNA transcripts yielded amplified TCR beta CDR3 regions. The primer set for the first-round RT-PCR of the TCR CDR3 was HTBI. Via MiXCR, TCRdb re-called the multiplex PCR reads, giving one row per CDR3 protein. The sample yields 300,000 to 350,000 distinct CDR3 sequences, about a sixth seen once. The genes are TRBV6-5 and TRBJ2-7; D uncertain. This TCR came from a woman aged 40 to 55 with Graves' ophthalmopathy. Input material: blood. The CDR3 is CASSYYTSYEQYF. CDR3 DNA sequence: TGTGCCAGCAGTTACTATACAAGCTACGAGCAGTACTTC.